The 12 T cell receptor beta chains in this list originate from one sample, sequenced in a study of blood T cell repertoires in COVID-19. Assay: immunoSEQ multiplex PCR; the TCRdb copy retains only in-frame clones and omits some. The sample includes 40,000 to 50,000 clones, around 81% seen only once; the top ten take around 40%. The sample comprised peripheral blood. These receptor sequences come from a woman older than 75 with acute or convalescent COVID-19.

The chain is built from TRBV19 and TRBJ2-7; 10 bases line up with TRBD1. Germline assignment: CDR1 LNHDA and CDR2 SQIVND (reference sequence). The CDR3 has 17 amino acids. V was clipped by 5 bases and J by 4 bases; unmatched bases: 14. The CDR3 DNA is TGTGCCAGTAGTCCGGGACAGGGGATTGTAGGAGAGTACGAGCAGTACTTC. Translated: CASSPGQGIVGEYEQYF.

CDR3: CASSLRGGTEAFF. CDR3 in DNA: TGTGCCAGCAGCCTACGGGGGGGGACTGAAGCTTTCTTT. This chain joins TRBV12-3 or TRBV12-4 and TRBJ1-1; TRBD1 is a possible D gene (5 bases). The CDR3 runs to 13 residues. V was cut by 6 bases and J by 5 bases, with 13 bases left in between.

The chain has TRBV7-2 and TRBJ1-5; 9 bases agree with TRBD1. The trim removed 2 bases at V and 9 bases at J, leaving 8 bases unmatched. From germline, CDR1 is SGHTA and CDR2 FQGNSA. The length of the CDR3 is 15 residues. The CDR3 sequence is CASSLSTGGISPQHF. DNA of the CDR3: TGTGCCAGCAGCTTATCAACAGGGGGCATATCGCCCCAGCATTTT.

This clone was counted only a few times. J is TRBJ1-4 and V is TRBV27; TRBD1 might be the D (5 bases). V dropped 6 bases and J dropped 8 bases, with 19 bases sitting between them. This CDR3 has 15 amino acids. Germline assignment: CDR1 MNHEY and CDR2 SMNVEV (reference sequence). The CDR3 region has the DNA TGTGCCAGCAGCCCGGGGGGGGGAGGCGTGGAAAAACTGTTTTTT. Its translation is CASSPGGGGVEKLFF. Complete variable domain (other parts from reference TRBV27 and TRBJ1-4): EAQVTQNPRYLITVTGKKLTVTCSQNMNHEYMSWYRQDPGLGLRQIYYSMNVEVTDKGDVPEGYKVSRKEKRNFPLILESPSPNQTSLYFCASSPGGGGVEKLFFGSGTQLSVL.

The chain carries TRBV2 and TRBJ2-1; TRBD2 matches 11 bases. With 6 bases clipped from V and 6 bases from J, the junction kept 7 bases outside the gene matches. Germline CDR1 is SNHLY and CDR2 is FYNNEI. The CDR3 extends over 15 amino acids. Here the CDR3 reads CASSPPTSGTNEQFF. CDR3 nucleotide sequence: TGTGCCAGCAGCCCACCGACTAGCGGGACCAATGAGCAGTTCTTC.

The chain's CDR3 is CASSGTTVTGELFF. The DNA for the CDR3 is TGTGCCAGCAGCGGAACGACAGTCACCGGGGAGCTGTTTTTT. This chain uses TRBV9 with TRBJ2-2; D possibly corresponds to TRBD1 (5 bases). V was shortened by 3 bases and J by 4 bases, with 10 bases between the two germline ends. Germline lookup yields CDR1 SGDLS and CDR2 YYNGEE. The CDR3 runs 14 residues.

The chain couples TRBV21-1 to TRBJ2-3; TRBD2, the D gene given by the table, was not confirmed from the DNA. TRBV21-1 is a pseudogene. CDR3 length: 16 residues. CDR3 DNA: TGTGCCAGCAGCCTCTCGGGGGTCCCTTATACAGATACGCAGTATTTT. Its translation: CASSLSGVPYTDTQYF.

V is TRBV19 and J is TRBJ1-1; unclear D gene. The CDR3 covers 15 residues. V was clipped by 2 bases and J by 1 base, with 11 bases between them. In germline, CDR1 is LNHDA, CDR2 SQIVND (reference sequence). The CDR3 region is CASSIMAAKNTEAFF. The CDR3 DNA is TGTGCCAGTAGTATAATGGCGGCGAAGAACACTGAAGCTTTCTTT.

The rearrangement links TRBV5-6 to TRBJ2-7; 8 bases align to TRBD1. The germline V gene has CDR1 SGHDT and CDR2 YYEEEE. Losses at the gene ends were 4 bases for V and 0 bases for J; bases not matched to a gene: 15. This CDR3 has 18 residues. The CDR3 coding sequence is TGTGCCAGCAGCCGACATCTTGGAACAGGGGGGATCTCCTACGAGCAGTACTTC. Amino acid sequence: CASSRHLGTGGISYEQYF. The full variable domain, its missing parts supplied by reference TRBV5-6 and TRBJ2-7, is DAGVTQSPTHLIKTRGQQVTLRCSPKSGHDTVSWYQQALGQGPQFIFQYYEEEERQRGNFPDRFSGHQFPNYSSELNVNALLLGDSALYLCASSRHLGTGGISYEQYFGPGTRLTVT.

The chain employs TRBV6-5 and TRBJ2-5, with TRBD1 matching 8 bases. CDR1 and CDR2 from the germline V gene are MNHEY and SVGAGI. This CDR3 has 13 amino acids. V lost 6 bases to trimming and J lost 4 bases; unmatched junction nucleotides: 4. The CDR3 region has the DNA TGTGCCAGCAGCGGACAGGGACTAGAGACCCAGTACTTC. Translating it yields CASSGQGLETQYF.

The chain recombines TRBV5-1 with TRBJ2-5, with TRBD2 matching over 12 bases. Trimming at V came to 4 bases and at J to 5 bases, leaving 12 bases not matched to a gene. This CDR3 is built from 17 residues. CDR1 and CDR2 (germline): SGHRS, YFSETQ. In DNA form, the CDR3 reads TGCGCCAGCAGCCTCCCCGAGACTAGCGGGGGATACGAGACCCAGTACTTC. Its translation is CASSLPETSGGYETQYF.

V is TRBV19 and J is TRBJ2-1; maybe TRBD1 (5 bases). The V end was cut by 3 bases, the J end by 3 bases, with 12 bases between. CDR1 is LNHDA, CDR2 SQIVND, per germline (reference sequence). The CDR3 is 15 residues long. CDR3 amino acids: CASSIGTGGYNEQFF. In DNA, the CDR3 is TGTGCCAGTAGTATTGGTACAGGTGGCTACAATGAGCAGTTCTTC.